Each of the 3 T cell receptor beta chains below was sequenced from the same sample in a study of spatial heterogeneity in lung cancer (dated by TCRdb to the late 2010s). The investigation overall reported the following: The tumor nonsynonymous mutation count correlated with the number of expanded intratumoral alpha and beta TCRs.

Their antigens remain unidentified. Read against the paper, the sample's time point label means: sample taken at primary tumor resection. Library preparation was by 5' RACE. Sequencing was carried out with a NextSeq 500. TCRdb's own reprocessing of the public reads used fastp at Q25 and MiXCR and kept productive beta chains. Merged by CDR3 protein, the rows form single entries marked with the most common genes and DNA. This sample holds 9,500 to 11,000 distinct CDR3 sequences; about 12% were observed only once. About 10% of the sample comes from the top ten. Sample: lung tumor tissue, taken at surgery. The receptor set was obtained from a male donor with early-stage non-small cell lung cancer.

This clonotype was counted ten times or more. The V call is TRBV11-1, the J call TRBJ1-1; D remains unclear. Trimming cost V 5 bases and J 1 base, with 11 bases left between them. CDR3 length: 14 amino acids. Germline CDR1 is SGHAT and CDR2 is FQDESV (reference sequence). DNA of the CDR3: TGTGCCAGCAGCGAAGCCCGGACGAACACTGAAGCTTTCTTT. Its protein is CASSEARTNTEAFF. The variable domain in full, with the rest retrieved from reference TRBV11-1 and TRBJ1-1, is EAEVAQSPRYKITEKSQAVAFWCDPISGHATLYWYRQILGQGPELLVQFQDESVVDDSQLPKDRFSAERLKGVDSTLKIQPAELGDSAMYLCASSEARTNTEAFFGQGTRLTVV.

This clonotype was seen at least ten times. The V call is TRBV29-1, the J call TRBJ2-1; 10 bases align to TRBD2. Germline assignment: CDR1 SQVTM and CDR2 ANQGSEA. The CDR3 length is 14 residues. J was trimmed by 6 bases and V by 5 bases; bases with no gene match: 7. CDR3 residues: CSVFLAGERNEQFF. The CDR3 DNA sequence: TGCAGCGTTTTCCTAGCGGGAGAGCGCAATGAGCAGTTCTTC.

This clonotype was counted many times. The chain employs TRBV5-1 and TRBJ2-3; D gene ambiguous. Trimming cost V 7 bases and J 3 bases, with 15 bases left between them. CDR3 length equals 14 residues. Germline V gene data show CDR1 as SGHRS and CDR2 as YFSETQ. CDR3: CASYSSGRTDTQYF. CDR3 coding DNA: TGCGCCAGCTATAGCTCCGGTCGGACAGATACGCAGTATTTT.